One sample yielded the 9 T cell receptor beta chains listed below, sequenced in a study of Ad26.COV2.S vaccination and SARS-CoV-2 variants. Treatment reported: roughly 18 received Ad26.COV2.S at low or high dose, single or two shots; five or six received placebo; per-sample allocation not given. Material that was analyzed had been drawn on day 63 after the first vaccine or placebo injection. Assay used: immunoSEQ multiplex PCR; TCRdb lists only in-frame clones, some missing. This sample yields fewer than 600,000 clones, of which roughly nine tenths are seen a single time; about 1.7% belongs to the top ten. The material sequenced was peripheral blood, taken in a trial of Ad26.COV2.S vaccine versus placebo. These receptors originate from a person between 18 and 60 years old who received the Ad26.COV2.S COVID-19 vaccine or a placebo.

The chain joins TRBV10-3 to TRBJ1-1; 7 bases map to TRBD1. V lost 6 bases and J lost 1; bases outside the gene matches: 2. The CDR3 loop spans 13 amino acids. Germline V lookup: CDR1 ENHRY, CDR2 SYGVKD. This CDR3 is CAIRRQGNTEAFF. The CDR3 region has the DNA TGTGCCATCAGGAGACAGGGGAACACTGAAGCTTTCTTT.

This clone was seen repeatedly, ten times or more. The chain employs TRBV28 and TRBJ1-2; 10 nucleotides agree with TRBD1. The germline gives CDR1 MDHEN, CDR2 SYDVKM. J lost 4 bases, V lost 4 bases, and 3 bases had no gene match. This CDR3 is built from 14 residues. CDR3 DNA: TGTGCCAGCAGTTCCGGGACAGGGGTCTATGGCTACACCTTC. It specifies CASSSGTGVYGYTF.

The sample holds one count of this clone. V gene TRBV5-1 combines with J gene TRBJ2-1; D gene ambiguous. Trimming removed 0 bases from V and 12 bases from J, with 16 bases in between. Germline values: CDR1 SGHRS, CDR2 YFSETQ. The CDR3 extends over 14 amino acids. CDR3 nucleotides: TGCGCCAGCAGCTTGGCCAACCGAGCAAGAGGGCAGTTCTTC. Protein sequence: CASSLANRARGQFF.

This sequence joins TRBV11-3 and TRBJ2-1; 11 bases agree with TRBD2. This CDR3 has 15 amino acids. With 6 bases clipped from V and 6 bases from J, the junction kept 7 bases outside the gene matches. Germline-derived CDR1 and CDR2 are SGHNT and YENEEA. In DNA, the CDR3 is TGTGCCAGCAGACCCACTAGCGGGAGTATCAATGAGCAGTTCTTC. Protein sequence: CASRPTSGSINEQFF.

This clone was recorded a few times. The gene calls are TRBV7-9 and TRBJ2-7; D remains unclear. Germline-derived CDR1 and CDR2 are SEHNR and FQNEAQ (reference sequence). The CDR3 spans 11 residues. V dropped 2 bases and J dropped 6 bases, with 5 bases sitting between them. The CDR3 loop is CASSLSSEQYF. The DNA for the CDR3 is TGTGCCAGCAGCTTAAGCTCCGAGCAGTACTTC.

This clone was found once. V and J are TRBV11-2 and TRBJ2-3; D not resolved. The V gene's germline CDR1 is SGHAT and CDR2 FQNNGV. V was cut by 5 bases and J by 6 bases, with 15 bases left in between. This CDR3 has 14 amino acids. CDR3 nucleotides: TGTGCCAGCAGCCGCGGTCTTACCCCTGATACGCAGTATTTT. It encodes CASSRGLTPDTQYF.

The V gene is TRBV10-1, the J gene TRBJ2-7; 7 positions agree with TRBD1. J lost 5 bases, V lost 2 bases, and 9 bases had no gene match. The length of the CDR3 is 15 residues. Germline loops: CDR1 WNHNN, CDR2 SYGVQD (reference sequence). The CDR3 DNA is TGCGCCAGCAGTGAGGCCCCGACAGGGCCGGACGAGCAGTACTTC. This codes for CASSEAPTGPDEQYF.

The chain couples TRBV19 to TRBJ2-1; 12 positions match TRBD2. The CDR3 sequence is 17 residues long. V lost 4 bases, J lost 3 bases, and 7 bases stayed unmatched. CDR1 and CDR2 from the germline V gene are LNHDA and SQIVND (reference sequence). CDR3 loop: CASSKLRLAGDYNEQFF. DNA of the CDR3: TGTGCCAGTAGTAAACTTCGACTAGCGGGGGACTACAATGAGCAGTTCTTC.

This clone has only a few counts. The rearrangement joins TRBV25-1 to TRBJ2-7; maybe TRBD2 (6 bases). Germline V lookup: CDR1 MGHDK, CDR2 SYGVNS. V lost 3 bases, J lost 3 bases, and 15 bases lay in between. This CDR3 is built from 15 residues. The CDR3 protein is CASSDPGKGLYEQYF. In nucleotides, the CDR3 is TGTGCCAGCAGTGACCCCGGGAAGGGACTCTACGAGCAGTACTTC.